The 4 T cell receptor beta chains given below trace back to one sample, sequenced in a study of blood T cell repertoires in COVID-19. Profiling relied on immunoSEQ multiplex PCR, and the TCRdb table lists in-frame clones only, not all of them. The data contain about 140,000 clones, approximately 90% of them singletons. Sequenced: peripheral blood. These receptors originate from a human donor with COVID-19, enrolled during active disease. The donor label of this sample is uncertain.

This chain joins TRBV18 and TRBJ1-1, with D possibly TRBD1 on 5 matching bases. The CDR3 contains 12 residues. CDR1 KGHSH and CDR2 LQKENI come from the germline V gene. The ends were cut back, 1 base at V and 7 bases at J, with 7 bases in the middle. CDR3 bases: TGTGCCAGCTCACCACGGCAGGGTGAAGCTTTCTTT. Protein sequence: CASSPRQGEAFF.

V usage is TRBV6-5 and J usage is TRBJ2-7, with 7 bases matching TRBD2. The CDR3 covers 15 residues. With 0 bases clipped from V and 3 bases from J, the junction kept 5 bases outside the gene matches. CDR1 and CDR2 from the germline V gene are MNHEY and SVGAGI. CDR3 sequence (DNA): TGTGCCAGCAGTTACTCAGCTAGCGGTTACTACGAGCAGTACTTC. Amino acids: CASSYSASGYYEQYF.

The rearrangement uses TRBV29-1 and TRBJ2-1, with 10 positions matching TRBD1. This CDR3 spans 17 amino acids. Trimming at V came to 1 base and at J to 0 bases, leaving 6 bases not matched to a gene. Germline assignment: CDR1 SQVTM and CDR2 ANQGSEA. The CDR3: CSVEGWDRGSSYNEQFF. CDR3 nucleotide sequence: TGCAGCGTTGAAGGTTGGGACAGGGGAAGCTCCTACAATGAGCAGTTCTTC.

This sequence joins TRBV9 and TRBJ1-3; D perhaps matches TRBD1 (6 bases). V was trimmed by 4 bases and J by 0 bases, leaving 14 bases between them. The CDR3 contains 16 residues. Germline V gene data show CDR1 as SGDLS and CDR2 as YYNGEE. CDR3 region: CASSSGDAYSGNTIYF. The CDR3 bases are TGTGCCAGCAGCTCAGGGGACGCCTACTCTGGAAACACCATATATTTT.